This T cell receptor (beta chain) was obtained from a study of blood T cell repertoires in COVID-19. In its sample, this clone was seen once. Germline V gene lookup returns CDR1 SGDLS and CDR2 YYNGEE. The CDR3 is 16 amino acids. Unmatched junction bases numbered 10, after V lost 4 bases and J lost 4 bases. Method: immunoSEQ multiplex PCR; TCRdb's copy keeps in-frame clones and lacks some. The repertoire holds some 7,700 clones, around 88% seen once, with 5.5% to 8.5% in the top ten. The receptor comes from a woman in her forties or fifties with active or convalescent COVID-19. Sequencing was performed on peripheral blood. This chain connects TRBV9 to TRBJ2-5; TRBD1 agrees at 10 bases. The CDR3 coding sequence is TGTGCCAGCAGCACCGACAGGGGGCGAGGGGGAGAGACCCAGTACTTC. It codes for CASSTDRGRGGETQYF.